This T cell receptor (beta chain) originates from a study of shared clonotypes between healthy human individuals. The wider study: Donors, aged 18 to 49, were a couple of women and three men. CD4 naive cells filled three plates per donor, CD4 memory three, CD8 naive two and CD8 memory one.

With regard to this clone: Its cognate antigen is unknown.

Tens of thousands of T cell genomes, or approximately 190 ng DNA, went into the sorted-subset replicate PCRs. Only in-frame clones appear in the TCRdb table, and some are missing; sequencing was by immunoSEQ multiplex PCR. The sample lists 2 million to 2.5 million clones; less than 95% were seen once. Study outcomes and limitations: Large depth notwithstanding, sorted-subset sequencing proved incomplete by rarefaction.

This CDR3 has 13 amino acids. Trimming pared 6 bases from V and 2 bases from J, leaving 10 bases between. Germline CDR1 and CDR2: MRHNA and SNTAGT. Naive CD8 cells comprised CD45RO-negative, CCR7-positively selected cells, excluding terminally differentiated effector memory CD45RA+ cells. The source of this sequence is a man between 18 and 29 years old in good health. The chain is built from TRBV6-4 and TRBJ1-1, with D maybe TRBD1 (6 bases). Sequenced material: naive CD8+ T cells sorted from blood. CDR3 DNA: TGTGCCAGCAGGGACAGAGAAAACACTGAAGCTTTCTTT. Encoded protein: CASRDRENTEAFF.